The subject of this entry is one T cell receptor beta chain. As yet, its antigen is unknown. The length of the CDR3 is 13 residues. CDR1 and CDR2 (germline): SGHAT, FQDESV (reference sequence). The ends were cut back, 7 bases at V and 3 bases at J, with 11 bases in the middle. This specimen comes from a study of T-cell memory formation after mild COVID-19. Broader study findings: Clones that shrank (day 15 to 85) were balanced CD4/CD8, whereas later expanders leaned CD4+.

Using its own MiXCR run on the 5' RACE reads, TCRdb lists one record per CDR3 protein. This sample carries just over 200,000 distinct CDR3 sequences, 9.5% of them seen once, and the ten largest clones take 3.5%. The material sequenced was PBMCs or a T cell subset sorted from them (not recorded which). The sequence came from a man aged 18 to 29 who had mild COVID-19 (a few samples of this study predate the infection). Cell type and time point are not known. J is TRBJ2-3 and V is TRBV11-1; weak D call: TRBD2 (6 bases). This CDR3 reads CASTMGGTDTQYF. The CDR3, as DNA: TGTGCCAGCACCATGGGGGGAACAGATACGCAGTATTTT. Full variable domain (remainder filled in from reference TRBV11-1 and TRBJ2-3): EAEVAQSPRYKITEKSQAVAFWCDPISGHATLYWYRQILGQGPELLVQFQDESVVDDSQLPKDRFSAERLKGVDSTLKIQPAELGDSAMYLCASTMGGTDTQYFGPGTRLTVL.